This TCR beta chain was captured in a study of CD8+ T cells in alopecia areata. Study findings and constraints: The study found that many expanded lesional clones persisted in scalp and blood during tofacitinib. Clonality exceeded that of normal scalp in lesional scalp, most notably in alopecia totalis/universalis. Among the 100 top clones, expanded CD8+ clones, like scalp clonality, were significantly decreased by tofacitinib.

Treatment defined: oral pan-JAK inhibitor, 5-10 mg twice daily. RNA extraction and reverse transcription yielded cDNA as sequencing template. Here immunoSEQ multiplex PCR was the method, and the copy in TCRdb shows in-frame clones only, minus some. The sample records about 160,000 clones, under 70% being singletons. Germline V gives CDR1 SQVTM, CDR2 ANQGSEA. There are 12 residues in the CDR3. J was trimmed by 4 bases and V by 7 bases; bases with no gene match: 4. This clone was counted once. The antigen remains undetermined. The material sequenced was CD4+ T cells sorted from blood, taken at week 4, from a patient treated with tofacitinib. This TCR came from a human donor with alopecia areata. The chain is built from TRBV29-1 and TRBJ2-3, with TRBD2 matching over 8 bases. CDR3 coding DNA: TGCAGCGCCCGGGGGGGCCCAGATACGCAGTATTTT. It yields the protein CSARGGPDTQYF.